This TCR beta chain was found in a study of T-cell memory formation after mild COVID-19. Study background: Most TCR clusters belonged to a single donor.

Constant-segment primers served in 5'RACE that generated TCR alpha and TCR beta cDNA libraries bearing sample barcodes and UMIs. TCRdb re-called the 5' RACE reads with MiXCR, one entry per CDR3 protein. This table holds 210,000 or so distinct CDR3 sequences, 8% to 11% found once. Trimming removed 1 base at V and 0 bases at J, with 7 bases between. Germline values: CDR1 LGHDT, CDR2 YNNKEL (reference sequence). The CDR3 covers 14 residues. Study-level points and caveats: Later expanders leaned CD4+, whereas day 15 to 85 contracting clones were balanced CD4/CD8. Among CD4+ contracting clones, most were CM and EM, and CD8+ ones EMRA.

A word on this clonotype: No antigen is known for it.

The chain couples TRBV3-1 to TRBJ2-7, with a tentative D call TRBD1 (5 bases). The material sequenced was PBMCs or a T cell subset sorted from them (not recorded which). The sequence was collected from a man between 18 and 35 years old who had mild COVID-19 (a few samples of this study predate the infection). Cell type and time point are not known. The CDR3 DNA reads as TGTGCCAGCAGCCAAGGGACAAGCTCCTACGAGCAGTACGTC. It codes for CASSQGTSSYEQYV.